A selection of T cell receptor beta chains follows, all from one sample in a study of regulatory T cells in long-lasting Graves disease. From the multiplex PCR reads, TCRdb called clonotypes with MiXCR, one entry per CDR3 protein. The repertoire consists of 350,000 to 500,000 distinct CDR3 sequences, with around a fifth occurring once and the leading ten covering roughly an eighth. Sequencing used peripheral blood mononuclear cells (PBMCs), obtained when the disease was refractory, from a patient treated with antithyroid drugs. These receptors were collected from a female donor with Graves disease. CDR3s include the opening cysteine and the closing phenylalanine or tryptophan. The D gene is left open where the match is weak. Part of the rows lack a size; the others show once, few, many or a class for expanded clones.

. TRBJ2-7 . TRBV30 CAWSDPDGKYEQYF TGTGCCTGGAGTGACCCGGACGGGAAATACGAGCAGTACTTC
TRBD1 TRBJ2-7 many TRBV27 CASSSLDRLYEQYF TGTGCCAGCAGTTCGCTGGACAGGCTTTACGAGCAGTACTTC
. TRBJ1-2 . TRBV15 CATSGQSPGQGPYGCTF TGTGCCACCAGCGGCCAATCACCGGGACAAGGACCCTATGGCTGCACCTTC
. TRBJ2-3 . TRBV10-3 CAITRGTPSPDTQYF TGTGCCATCACCCGCGGGACGCCGTCCCCAGATACGCAGTATTTT
. TRBJ1-1 few TRBV10-1 CASSPQKNTEASF TGCGCCAGCAGCCCACAGAAGAACACTGAAGCTTCCTTT
TRBD2 TRBJ2-7 few TRBV27 CASSYLGASGRAAYEQYF TGTGCCAGCAGCTATTTGGGGGCTAGCGGGAGGGCAGCCTACGAGCAGTACTTC
TRBD2 TRBJ2-7 many TRBV6-1 CASSETFIWAGAYEQYF TGTGCCAGCAGTGAAACATTCATATGGGCGGGAGCCTACGAGCAGTACTTC
. TRBJ2-1 many TRBV6-2/TRBV6-3 CASSYGATNEQFF TGTGCCAGCAGTTACGGGGCAACGAATGAGCAGTTCTTC
. TRBJ2-7 few TRBV5-1 CASSLGGPPSYEQYF TGCGCCAGCAGCTTGGGGGGACCGCCCTCCTACGAGCAGTACTTC
TRBD2 TRBJ2-2 . TRBV10-3 CAISASGGPGTGELFF TGTGCCATCAGTGCTTCGGGAGGGCCCGGGACCGGGGAGCTGTTTTTT
. TRBJ1-1 many TRBV2 CASRTRDNREAFF TGTGCCAGCAGGACCCGGGACAATCGCGAAGCTTTCTTT
TRBD2 TRBJ2-5 . TRBV5-4 CASSLNSGRGGETQYF TGTGCCAGCAGCTTAAACAGCGGGAGGGGAGGAGAGACCCAGTACTTC
. TRBJ2-4 many TRBV2 CASHGLAKNIQYF TGTGCCAGCCATGGCTTAGCCAAAAACATTCAGTACTTC
TRBD2 TRBJ2-1 . TRBV6-1 CASIRGGASGTDEQFF TGTGCCAGCATTAGGGGGGGGGCTAGCGGGACCGATGAGCAGTTCTTC
. TRBJ1-5 few TRBV7-2 CASSSGQNYQPQHF TGTGCCAGCAGCTCAGGACAGAACTATCAGCCCCAGCATTTT
. TRBJ1-2 many TRBV2 CASSEDGRGYGYTF TGTGCCAGCAGTGAAGACGGCAGGGGTTATGGCTACACCTTC
. TRBJ2-7 many TRBV3-1 CASSQDPIGRVEQYF TGTGCCAGCAGCCAAGACCCGATTGGCAGGGTTGAGCAGTACTTC
. TRBJ1-1 many TRBV12-3/TRBV12-4 CASTPGGAVTEAFF TGTGCCAGCACTCCCGGGGGGGCGGTCACTGAAGCTTTCTTT
TRBD1 TRBJ1-1 many TRBV27 CASSLGQGVFEAFF TGTGCCAGCAGTTTAGGACAGGGGGTCTTTGAAGCTTTCTTT
. TRBJ2-7 many TRBV30 CAWRKTRSGYEQYF TGTGCCTGGAGAAAAACCCGCAGCGGATACGAGCAGTACTTC
. TRBJ2-7 . TRBV5-6 CASSALTDEQYF TGTGCCAGCAGCGCCCTGACAGATGAGCAGTACTTC
. TRBJ1-1 many TRBV12-3/TRBV12-4 CASSRVGGTEAFF TGTGCCAGCAGCAGAGTGGGCGGCACTGAAGCTTTCTTT
TRBD1 TRBJ2-7 . TRBV7-2 CASSPDRGHEQYF TGTGCCAGCAGCCCTGACAGGGGTCACGAGCAGTACTTC
. TRBJ2-2 . TRBV14 CASSRTAEGRTGELFF TGTGCCAGCAGCCGTACGGCCGAAGGGCGCACCGGGGAGCTGTTTTTT
. TRBJ1-3 . TRBV18 CASSPRTDNSGNTIYF TGTGCCAGCTCACCTCGGACAGACAACTCTGGAAACACCATATATTTT